This TCR beta chain was documented in a study of cytotoxic CD8 clonotypes in ibrutinib-treated CLL. Study-level information: Results showed some 24 partial and 2 complete responses; following median roughly 68 months, approximately 15 remained remitted, approximately 12 advanced. Across samples, productive templates numbered approximately 250,000 and productive rearrangements reached about 99,000 on average. Findings of the study overall: Public clonotypes were seen rarely and were contracted or stable on treatment.

This CDR3 comprises 20 residues. CDR1 and CDR2 (germline): MDHEN, SYDVKM. Trimming removed 8 bases from V and 0 bases from J; junction bases left unmatched: 23. Some clones are missing from TCRdb's copy, which holds only in-frame ones; the method was immunoSEQ multiplex PCR. Altogether 65,000 to 85,000 clones are present, approximately 87% being singletons, with the ten largest covering 35% to 45%. A word on this clone: Its antigen is as yet unknown.

The receptor was derived from a human donor with chronic lymphocytic leukemia. The specimen comprised PBMCs, sampled after 24 months of ibrutinib treatment. The V gene is TRBV28, the J gene TRBJ2-3; 7 bases are shared with TRBD1. DNA for the CDR3: TGTGCCAGCGTCCCTCGCCCAGGGTACAGGGGAGTAATTAGCACAGATACGCAGTATTTT. Translating gives CASVPRPGYRGVISTDTQYF.